The next 30 T cell receptor beta chains were all read from a single sample in a study of cytomegalovirus exposure and HLA in healthy donors. PCR primers comprised 60 Vbeta and 13 Jbeta primers. Repertoires were generated with immunoSEQ multiplex PCR, while TCRdb's copy carries only in-frame clones and drops some. The table lists around 110,000 clones, 80% to 85% of them singletons. The sequenced material came from PBMCs. The receptors were gathered from a woman in her thirties in good health and CMV-seronegative.

The chain couples TRBV18 to TRBJ2-3; 8 bases match TRBD1. The CDR3 loop spans 14 amino acids. The V and J ends lost 6 bases and 1 base, in that order; junction bases with no gene match: 3. Germline V gives CDR1 KGHSH, CDR2 LQKENI. The CDR3 reads CASSSTGGTDTQYF. CDR3 in DNA: TGTGCCAGCTCGTCGACAGGGGGCACAGATACGCAGTATTTT.

The rearrangement joins TRBV12-2 to TRBJ2-1; the D call of TRBD2 is as the table states it, not checked on the DNA. TRBV12-2 is a recognized pseudogene. The CDR3 has 14 amino acids. The CDR3 protein is CARETSGSSIEQFF. The CDR3 region has the DNA TGTGCAAGGGAGACTAGCGGGAGTTCTATTGAGCAGTTCTTC.

The CDR3 DNA reads as TGTGCCAGTATTTTCAGGGTCTCGGATGAGCAGTTCTTC. It encodes CASIFRVSDEQFF. The V call is TRBV19, the J call TRBJ2-1; TRBD1 might be the D (5 bases). Deletions cut 7 bases from V and 8 bases from J, with 15 bases between. CDR1 is LNHDA, CDR2 SQIVND, per germline (reference sequence). The length of the CDR3 is 13 residues.

The chain combines TRBV10-2 with TRBJ2-3; 9 bases match TRBD2. The length of the CDR3 is 16 residues. The V gene's germline CDR1 is WSHSY and CDR2 SAAADI. J was trimmed by 0 bases and V by 7 bases; bases with no gene match: 8. The CDR3 bases are TGCGCCAGCAAGGTTGGCGGGAGGGTAAGCACAGATACGCAGTATTTT. Its protein is CASKVGGRVSTDTQYF.

This chain connects TRBV5-1 to TRBJ2-4; 10 bases are a match to TRBD2. The V gene's germline CDR1 is SGHRS and CDR2 YFSETQ. The V segment lost 0 bases and the J segment 8 bases; nucleotides outside the gene matches: 8. The CDR3 is 16 residues long. CDR3 region: CASSLGASGSSDIQYF. DNA for the CDR3: TGCGCCAGCAGCTTGGGGGCTAGCGGGAGTAGTGACATTCAGTACTTC.

V is TRBV10-2 and J is TRBJ2-2; perhaps TRBD2 as D (6 bases). The CDR3 extends over 15 amino acids. CDR1 is WSHSY, CDR2 SAAADI, per germline. V was trimmed by 6 bases and J by 0 bases, leaving 11 bases between them. CDR3 nucleotide sequence: TGCGCCAGCAGCGTACTAGCCGCGAACACCGGGGAGCTGTTTTTT. Residues: CASSVLAANTGELFF.

The rearrangement links TRBV7-9 to TRBJ1-1, with TRBD1 matching over 8 bases. Germline CDR1 and CDR2: SEHNR and FQNEAQ (reference sequence). The CDR3 runs 16 residues. V trimming: 2 bases; J trimming: 1 base; junction bases outside the gene matches: 6. CDR3 DNA: TGTGCCAGCAGCTTAACCGCCGGGACAGGGAACACTGAAGCTTTCTTT. This gives the protein CASSLTAGTGNTEAFF. The full variable domain, with the rest looked up from reference TRBV7-9 and TRBJ1-1, is DTGVSQNPRHKITKRGQNVTFRCDPISEHNRLYWYRQTLGQGPEFLTYFQNEAQLEKSRLLSDRFSAERPKGSFSTLEIQRTEQGDSAMYLCASSLTAGTGNTEAFFGQGTRLTVV.

In DNA, the CDR3 is TGTGCCAGCAGCTTAGGAGGGACAGGGGGCTTCGACTATGGCTACACCTTC. Its protein product is CASSLGGTGGFDYGYTF. This chain links TRBV11-2 with TRBJ1-2; 12 positions agree with TRBD1. The CDR3 length is 17 residues. V was pared by 1 base and J by 3 bases, with 6 bases of the junction left unmatched. The germline CDR1 and CDR2 sequences are SGHAT and FQNNGV.

Turning to this clone: The junction departs from germline at one end; a sequencing error may be responsible. The sample contains more than one DNA sequence encoding this CDR3. The chain recombines TRBV10-3 with TRBJ2-5; D perhaps matches TRBD1 (6 bases). Per the germline V gene, CDR1 is ENHRY and CDR2 is SYGVKD. This CDR3 region has 13 residues. CDR3 sequence reads: CAITRDIQETQYF. The DNA of the CDR3 is TGCGCCATCACCCGGGACATTCAAGAGACCCAGTACTTC.

The sample holds a few counts of this clone. V usage is TRBV5-1 and J usage is TRBJ2-5, with D possibly TRBD2 on 6 matching bases. The germline V and J ends were trimmed by 6 bases and 2 bases, with 17 bases remaining between them. Looked up from germline, CDR1 is SGHRS and CDR2 is YFSETQ. The CDR3 consists of 15 residues. The CDR3 spells CASKKEGYEQETQYF. CDR3 DNA sequence: TGCGCCAGCAAAAAGGAGGGCTACGAACAAGAGACCCAGTACTTC.

The V gene is TRBV28, the J gene TRBJ2-1; D is possibly TRBD1 (6 bases). V lost 5 bases and J lost 15, with 14 bases in between. Germline values: CDR1 MDHEN, CDR2 SYDVKM. CDR3 length: 11 amino acids. CDR3 bases: TGTGCCAGCAGTGGAAACAGGGTATGGTTCTTC. Translation: CASSGNRVWFF.

V usage is TRBV7-9 and J usage is TRBJ1-1; 10 bases align to TRBD1. Germline V lookup: CDR1 SEHNR, CDR2 FQNEAQ (reference sequence). Losses at the gene ends were 5 bases for V and 10 bases for J; bases not matched to a gene: 1. CDR3 length: 11 residues. This CDR3 reads CASSRTGGAFF. The CDR3 DNA sequence: TGTGCCAGCAGCCGGACAGGGGGAGCTTTCTTT.

The V gene is TRBV19, the J gene TRBJ2-3, with 11 nucleotides matching TRBD1. V lost 5 bases to trimming and J lost 5 bases; unmatched junction nucleotides: 6. Germline V gene sequence: CDR1 LNHDA, CDR2 SQIVND (reference sequence). This CDR3 is 15 amino acids long. The CDR3 bases are TGTGCCAGTAGTGTCGGACAGGGGGCGTTAGATACGCAGTATTTT. Amino acids: CASSVGQGALDTQYF.

The J gene is TRBJ2-7, the V gene TRBV7-2; maybe TRBD2 (5 bases). The CDR3 contains 14 residues. Trimming stripped 2 bases from V and 7 bases from J, with 15 bases between. From germline, CDR1 is SGHTA and CDR2 FQGNSA. The CDR3 DNA follows: TGTGCCAGCAGCTTAAGCGGATCACGAGGAGAGCAGTACTTC. This sequence encodes CASSLSGSRGEQYF.

The chain carries TRBV10-2 and TRBJ1-5; the D gene is possibly TRBD1 (5 bases). The CDR3 covers 14 residues. The germline gives CDR1 WSHSY, CDR2 SAAADI. V was shortened by 6 bases and J by 0 bases, with 9 bases between the two germline ends. Here the CDR3 DNA reads TGCGCCAGCAGACGTGACAGTAGCAATCAGCCCCAGCATTTT. It translates to CASRRDSSNQPQHF.

A single count supports this clone. V usage is TRBV7-3 and J usage is TRBJ1-1, with D possibly TRBD1 on 5 matching bases. V was trimmed by 4 bases and J by 3 bases, leaving 9 bases between them. CDR1 is SGHTA, CDR2 FQGTGA, per germline. This CDR3 spans 13 amino acids. CDR3 DNA: TGTGCCAGCAGCTCACAGGATGACACTGAAGCTTTCTTT. This codes for CASSSQDDTEAFF.

J is TRBJ1-5 and V is TRBV28, with 9 bases identical to TRBD1. Losses at the gene ends were 4 bases for V and 6 bases for J; bases not matched to a gene: 10. There are 16 residues in the CDR3. Germline CDR1 MDHEN, CDR2 SYDVKM. CDR3 protein: CASSSSIDRGSQPQHF. The CDR3, as DNA: TGTGCCAGCAGTTCCTCAATCGACAGGGGGAGTCAGCCCCAGCATTTT.

This sequence joins TRBV7-9 and TRBJ2-1; 11 positions agree with TRBD2. The germline CDR1 and CDR2 sequences are SEHNR and FQNEAQ (reference sequence). This CDR3 has 17 residues. V lost 5 bases, J lost 8 bases, and 14 bases stayed unmatched. CDR3 sequence reads: CASSPRTSGPKWDEQFF. The DNA for the CDR3 is TGTGCCAGCAGCCCACGGACTAGCGGGCCCAAATGGGATGAGCAGTTCTTC.

This clone was seen only a few times. The chain carries TRBV6-6 and TRBJ1-2; 8 positions match TRBD1. Trimming took 6 bases from V and 6 from J; bases not matched to a gene: 9. Per germline, CDR1 MNHNY and CDR2 SVGAGI (reference sequence). This CDR3 spans 14 amino acids. The CDR3 reads CASSYGQGSNGYTF. Written as DNA, the CDR3 is TGTGCCAGCAGCTACGGACAGGGTTCTAATGGCTACACCTTC.

The rearrangement links TRBV7-9 to TRBJ2-2, with 8 bases identical to TRBD1. The CDR3 totals 14 residues. Germline V gene lookup returns CDR1 SEHNR and CDR2 FQNEAQ (reference sequence). The junction had 7 bases not matched to a gene; V was cut back by 6 bases and J by 7 bases. CDR3 DNA: TGTGCCAGCAGTTGGACAGGGTCGAACGGGGAGCTGTTTTTT. It is translated as CASSWTGSNGELFF.

This clone was seen a few times. This likely reflects a read error, since a far larger clone is one base away. The chain uses TRBV4-1 and TRBJ2-6; weak D call: TRBD1 (6 bases). Per the germline V gene, CDR1 is MGHRA and CDR2 is YSYEKL. The CDR3 contains 16 residues. The CDR3 region has the DNA TGCGCCAGCAGCCAAGACAGGGGCTCTGGGCCCAACGTCCTGACTTTC. It translates to CASSQDRGSGPNVLTF.

The genes are TRBV5-1 and TRBJ2-6; D uncertain. CDR3 length: 13 residues. The V gene lost 4 bases and the J gene lost 0 bases, with 2 bases spanning the gap. CDR1 is SGHRS, CDR2 YFSETQ, per germline. In nucleotides, the CDR3 is TGCGCCAGCAGCCTCTCTGGGGCCAACGTCCTGACTTTC. Its protein product is CASSLSGANVLTF.

This chain links TRBV5-6 with TRBJ1-1; 8 nucleotides align to TRBD1. Germline assignment: CDR1 SGHDT and CDR2 YYEEEE. The CDR3 has 16 amino acids. V dropped 0 bases and J dropped 4; count of bases not matched to a gene: 8. This CDR3 is CASSLAFRGQVTEAFF. DNA for the CDR3: TGTGCCAGCAGCTTGGCCTTCAGGGGGCAGGTCACTGAAGCTTTCTTT. Combining the CDR3 with reference TRBV5-6 and TRBJ1-1 gives the whole variable domain DAGVTQSPTHLIKTRGQQVTLRCSPKSGHDTVSWYQQALGQGPQFIFQYYEEEERQRGNFPDRFSGHQFPNYSSELNVNALLLGDSALYLCASSLAFRGQVTEAFFGQGTRLTVV.

This sequence joins TRBV19 and TRBJ2-7; 10 bases are shared with TRBD2. The length of the CDR3 is 15 residues. V lost 3 bases and J lost 2; bases outside the gene matches: 4. Germline V lookup: CDR1 LNHDA, CDR2 SQIVND (reference sequence). The CDR3 spells CASSMASGRAYEQYF. The DNA for the CDR3 is TGTGCCAGTAGTATGGCAAGCGGGAGGGCCTACGAGCAGTACTTC.

The gene calls are TRBV5-6 and TRBJ2-7; tentative D call: TRBD2 (6 bases). The CDR3 is made up of 15 amino acids. The V end lost 1 base, the J end lost 6 bases, and 17 bases lay between the germline ends. CDR1 SGHDT and CDR2 YYEEEE come from the germline V gene. CDR3 DNA sequence: TGTGCCAGCAGCTTGTTTTCGCCAGGGACTGGCGAGCAGTACTTC. Amino acid sequence: CASSLFSPGTGEQYF.

This chain joins TRBV5-1 and TRBJ2-3, with TRBD2 matching over 10 bases. CDR3 length: 16 amino acids. From germline, CDR1 is SGHRS and CDR2 YFSETQ. V gave up 7 bases and J gave up 5 bases; unmatched junction bases: 13. The CDR3 DNA sequence: TGCGCCAGCGCCCTTTTGCTAGCGGGAGATGGAGATACGCAGTATTTT. This sequence encodes CASALLLAGDGDTQYF.

This clone came up once. This chain joins TRBV10-3 and TRBJ2-1; TRBD2 matches at 7 bases. The CDR3 has 14 residues. Germline assignment: CDR1 ENHRY and CDR2 SYGVKD. J was trimmed by 2 bases and V by 7 bases; bases with no gene match: 5. Written as DNA, the CDR3 is TGTGCCATCAAAGGACTAGAAACCTACAATGAGCAGTTCTTC. It yields the protein CAIKGLETYNEQFF.

J is TRBJ2-7 and V is TRBV6-5; D might be TRBD2 (5 bases). This CDR3 comprises 13 residues. The germline V gene has CDR1 MNHEY and CDR2 SVGAGI. V was shortened by 2 bases and J by 2 bases, with 7 bases between the two germline ends. The DNA of the CDR3 is TGTGCCAGCAGTTACGAGGGAGCCTACGAGCAGTACTTC. It translates to CASSYEGAYEQYF.

V usage is TRBV7-8 and J usage is TRBJ2-1; D is uncertain. V was trimmed by 5 bases and J by 2 bases, leaving 4 bases between them. The CDR3 is made up of 12 amino acids. Germline loops: CDR1 SGHVS, CDR2 FQNEAQ. CDR3 sequence reads: CASSLAYNEQFF. The CDR3 bases are TGTGCCAGCAGCCTCGCCTACAATGAGCAGTTCTTC.

The rearrangement joins TRBV5-1 to TRBJ2-1; 8 nucleotides match TRBD2. Germline CDR1 and CDR2: SGHRS and YFSETQ. Trimming took 0 bases from V and 1 from J; bases not matched to a gene: 6. The CDR3 runs 17 residues. The chain's CDR3 is CASSLGAGDPSYNEQFF. CDR3 DNA: TGCGCCAGCAGCTTGGGAGCGGGAGACCCTTCCTACAATGAGCAGTTCTTC.